This TCR beta chain was obtained from a study of CD8 T cells in ankylosing spondylitis. Broader study findings: Researchers reportedly found disease-linked clones significantly enriched in matched ankylosing spondylitis synovial fluid. Characteristic of ankylosing spondylitis blood, it appeared, was a TCR beta motif comprising several highly homologous variants. Disease-linked clones, CD8+, were relatively rare in peripheral blood.

The CDR3 has 13 residues. Germline trimming cut 5 bases from V and 5 bases from J; bases unmatched to any gene: 4. Germline CDR1 MNHEY, CDR2 SMNVEV (reference sequence). This clonotype was counted ten times or more. The antigen is undetermined. With molecular barcodes, quantitative 5'-RACE was used to make the TCR beta libraries. MiXCR, run by TCRdb on the 5' RACE reads, gives a single entry per CDR3 protein. This sample has around 890,000 distinct CDR3 sequences, with about 11% found just once. This clonotype originated in a male donor with ankylosing spondylitis. V usage is TRBV27 and J usage is TRBJ2-3; 7 bases fit TRBD1. What was sequenced was blood, either unsorted or a sorted T cell fraction (not recorded which). CDR3 DNA sequence: TGTGCCAGCAGTCGACAGGGTCTAGATACGCAGTATTTT. Protein: CASSRQGLDTQYF.